These T cell receptor beta chains were read from a single sample in a study of blood T cell repertoires in COVID-19. Produced via immunoSEQ multiplex PCR; TCRdb's table is partial and in-frame only. The sample yields about 130,000 clones, 60% to 80% seen once. Sequencing was done on a sample of peripheral blood. The receptors here all came from a woman in her 70s with acute or convalescent COVID-19. Both conserved end residues are part of each CDR3. The D gene is left open where the match is weak. Part of the rows lack a size; the others show once, few, many or a class for expanded clones.

d_call j_call v_call clone_size cdr3_aa cdr3_nt
. TRBJ2-2 TRBV3-1/TRBV3-2 once CASSRGTYNTGELFF TGTGCCAGCAGTCGCGGGACTTACAACACCGGGGAGCTGTTTTTT
. TRBJ2-7 TRBV2 . CASSDTGSWEQYF TGTGCCAGCAGTGATACGGGATCGTGGGAGCAGTACTTC
TRBD2 TRBJ2-7 TRBV7-9 . CASSLGGLAGAREQYF TGTGCCAGCAGCTTAGGGGGACTAGCGGGAGCGAGAGAGCAGTACTTC
TRBD1 TRBJ1-2 TRBV12-3/TRBV12-4 . CASSETGKYGYTF TGTGCCAGCAGTGAGACAGGGAAGTATGGCTACACCTTC
TRBD1 TRBJ2-6 TRBV3-1/TRBV3-2 . CASSQIGQGAGRSGANVLTF TGTGCCAGCAGCCAGATTGGGCAGGGGGCGGGAAGGTCTGGGGCCAACGTCCTGACTTTC
TRBD2 TRBJ2-2 TRBV15 . CATSSGYPLGEGTGELFF TGTGCCACCAGCAGCGGTTACCCTTTGGGGGAGGGCACCGGGGAGCTGTTTTTT
. TRBJ2-5 TRBV30 . CAWSARGTQETQYF TGTGCCTGGAGTGCACGGGGGACCCAAGAGACCCAGTACTTC
TRBD2 TRBJ2-4 TRBV7-9 . CASSAGTSGSPKNIQYF TGTGCCAGCAGCGCCGGGACTAGCGGGAGTCCCAAAAACATTCAGTACTTC
. TRBJ2-1 TRBV13 few CASSPRLAGVNEQFF TGTGCCAGCAGCCCCCGACTAGCAGGGGTCAATGAGCAGTTCTTC
TRBD2 TRBJ2-1 TRBV13 . CASSLGGLAGGNEQFF TGTGCCAGCAGCTTAGGCGGACTAGCGGGCGGTAATGAGCAGTTCTTC
. TRBJ1-6 TRBV28 . CASSPRQDSLHF TGTGCCAGCAGTCCGCGACAGGATTCCCTCCACTTT
TRBD1 TRBJ2-6 TRBV3-1/TRBV3-2 few CASSPQGAGANVLTF TGTGCCAGCAGCCCCCAGGGGGCTGGGGCCAACGTCCTGACTTTC
. TRBJ1-3 TRBV15 . CATSRVQDYTIYF TGTGCCACCAGCAGAGTACAGGATTACACCATATATTTT
. TRBJ2-1 TRBV10-2 . CASSDPRRGSNEQFF TGCGCCAGCAGTGACCCAAGGCGAGGGAGTAATGAGCAGTTCTTC
. TRBJ1-2 TRBV11-1 few CASSRLSRGYGYTF TGTGCCAGCAGCCGCTTGAGCCGGGGATATGGCTACACCTTC
TRBD2 TRBJ2-3 TRBV6-4 . CASSPAGLGTDTQYF TGTGCCAGCAGTCCAGCGGGACTAGGGACAGATACGCAGTATTTT
. TRBJ2-3 TRBV4-3 . CASSLQGGAADTQYF TGCGCCAGCAGCCTACAGGGGGGGGCCGCAGATACGCAGTATTTT
. TRBJ2-6 TRBV19 . CASSAQGRANVLTF TGTGCCAGTAGTGCTCAGGGGAGGGCCAACGTCCTGACTTTC
. TRBJ1-2 TRBV12-3/TRBV12-4 . CASSFRTDGYTF TGTGCCAGCAGTTTTCGGACAGATGGCTACACCTTC
. TRBJ2-1 TRBV27 . CASGRRSSYNEQFF TGTGCCAGCGGCCGTCGGAGCTCCTACAATGAGCAGTTCTTC
TRBD2 TRBJ2-2 TRBV14 . CASSHATSGVVFGELFF TGTGCCAGCAGCCATGCGACTAGCGGGGTTGTTTTCGGGGAGCTGTTTTTT
. TRBJ1-4 TRBV5-1 . CASSLEGRVEKLFF TGCGCCAGCAGCTTGGAGGGGAGGGTTGAAAAACTGTTTTTT